These 11 T cell receptor beta chains originate from one sample sequenced in a study of T-cell memory formation after mild COVID-19. TCRdb called the 5' RACE reads again in MiXCR, with one record for every CDR3 protein. Counted here are about 340,000 distinct CDR3 sequences, approximately 15% occurring once; the ten biggest clones make up more than 20%. The sequenced material came from PBMCs or a T cell subset sorted from them (not recorded which). All receptors derive from a man younger than 35 who had mild COVID-19 (a few samples of this study predate the infection). Cell type and time point are not known.

This clonotype was counted a few times. The chain joins TRBV5-1 to TRBJ2-7, with D possibly matching TRBD1 (5 bases). CDR1 and CDR2 (germline): SGHRS, YFSETQ. Trimming removed 3 bases from V and 0 bases from J, with 10 bases in between. The CDR3 loop spans 14 amino acids. The CDR3: CASSSTASSYEQYF. As DNA, the CDR3 is TGCGCCAGCAGCTCGACAGCGAGCTCCTACGAGCAGTACTTC.

The genes are TRBV7-3 and TRBJ2-2; D perhaps matches TRBD1 (5 bases). The V end was cut by 5 bases, the J end by 3 bases, with 10 bases between. Germline CDR1 SGHTA, CDR2 FQGTGA. The CDR3 consists of 14 residues. CDR3 DNA: TGTGCCAGCAGCCCGGACACCTACACCGGGGAGCTGTTTTTT. It translates to CASSPDTYTGELFF.

This sequence joins TRBV4-1 and TRBJ2-3; 9 bases line up with TRBD1. CDR1 and CDR2 (germline): MGHRA, YSYEKL. The V and J ends lost 5 bases and 3 bases, in that order; junction bases with no gene match: 6. The length of the CDR3 is 15 residues. This CDR3 is CASSGDREGTDTQYF. The CDR3 DNA sequence: TGCGCCAGCAGCGGGGACAGGGAGGGAACAGATACGCAGTATTTT.

In regard to this clonotype: This may be a read error, as it is one base from a much larger clone. The V gene is TRBV9, the J gene TRBJ2-3, with 12 nucleotides matching TRBD2. Germline values: CDR1 SGDLS, CDR2 YYNGEE. The V segment lost 3 bases and the J segment 2 bases; nucleotides outside the gene matches: 4. This CDR3 contains 16 residues. Here the CDR3 DNA reads TGTGCCAGCAGCGCCGGACTAGCGGGGTTCACAGATACGCAGTATTTT. This sequence encodes CASSAGLAGFTDTQYF.

This rearrangement joins TRBV6-5 to TRBJ1-6, with 7 nucleotides matching TRBD1. The junction had 8 bases not matched to a gene; V was cut back by 6 bases and J by 6 bases. Germline V gene lookup returns CDR1 MNHEY and CDR2 SVGAGI. CDR3 size: 15 residues. CDR3 loop: CASRGQRRSNSPLHF. CDR3 nucleotides: TGTGCCAGCAGGGGACAGCGACGATCTAATTCACCCCTCCACTTT.

The chain uses TRBV7-6 and TRBJ2-3; D remains ambiguous. There are 18 residues in the CDR3. CDR1 is SGHVS and CDR2 is FNYEAQ in the germline V gene. Trimming pared 10 bases from V and 1 base from J, leaving 27 bases between. This chain's CDR3 is CATNPLKVVAAGTDTQYF. CDR3 bases: TGTGCCACCAACCCACTTAAGGTGGTCGCCGCGGGCACAGATACGCAGTATTTT.

The rearrangement joins TRBV4-1 to TRBJ1-4; the match to TRBD1 covers 7 bases. This CDR3 spans 15 amino acids. CDR1 is MGHRA and CDR2 is YSYEKL in the germline V gene. V shed 5 bases and J 5 bases; nucleotides not matched to a gene: 8. CDR3 in DNA: TGCGCCAGCAGCGACTACAGGGGAGGGAATGAAAAACTGTTTTTT. This sequence encodes CASSDYRGGNEKLFF.

The DNA for the CDR3 is TGTGCCAGCAGGGGACACACGGGTTATGAAAAACTGTTTTTT. Protein: CASRGHTGYEKLFF. This chain joins TRBV28 and TRBJ1-4, with D tentatively TRBD1 (6 bases). Germline loops: CDR1 MDHEN, CDR2 SYDVKM. V lost 6 bases and J lost 6, with 14 bases in between. The CDR3 contains 14 residues.

This clonotype was seen a handful of times. DNA for the CDR3: TGTGCCAGCAGCTACTCACGGGTCCGGGCAGATACGCAGTATTTT. Protein product: CASSYSRVRADTQYF. J is TRBJ2-3 and V is TRBV7-9; the D is unclear. Germline lookup yields CDR1 SEHNR and CDR2 FQNEAQ (reference sequence). The CDR3 loop spans 15 amino acids. V was shortened by 4 bases and J by 4 bases, with 15 bases between the two germline ends.

The CDR3 DNA reads TGTGCCAGTAGTATAGACCCTGACCGGGGTGTATGGCCCGGGGAGCTGTTTTTT. Translated, it gives CASSIDPDRGVWPGELFF. V gene TRBV19 combines with J gene TRBJ2-2; D may be TRBD2 (5 bases). The CDR3 loop spans 18 amino acids. The germline V and J ends were trimmed by 0 bases and 6 bases, with 20 bases remaining between them. Germline loops: CDR1 LNHDA, CDR2 SQIVND (reference sequence).

This chain joins TRBV28 and TRBJ1-4; 10 bases match TRBD1. The CDR3 is 17 amino acids. Germline CDR1 reads MDHEN; CDR2 reads SYDVKM. V shed 6 bases, J shed 2 bases, and the junction held 9 bases outside the gene matches. The CDR3 DNA sequence: TGTGCCAGCAGAACGACAGGGGGCTGGGGGACTAATGAAAAACTGTTTTTT. Protein: CASRTTGGWGTNEKLFF.